This T cell receptor beta chain is drawn from a study of T cell responses to AZD1222 COVID-19 vaccine. A note on this clone: Its antigen remains unidentified.

With 8 bases clipped from V and 6 bases from J, the junction kept 10 bases outside the gene matches. The germline gives CDR1 MNHEY, CDR2 SVGAGI. The CDR3 covers 15 residues. Data came from immunoSEQ multiplex PCR; TCRdb stores just in-frame clones and leaves some out. The top ten hold 9.1% of the sample, which has 110,000 to 150,000 clones, roughly 91% seen once. General study results and limits: Recipients of two AZD1222 doses showed rising Spike-specific TCR breadth and depth. Reports say nearly half of spike-specific TCRs go after unmutated variant regions.

This sequence originates from an adult in good health. The specimen comprised peripheral blood, sampled on day 0 of AZD1222 vaccination. The chain employs TRBV6-5 and TRBJ2-7; 13 bases are shared with TRBD2. The CDR3 region is CASGGEGLAGLEQYF. The DNA for the CDR3 is TGTGCCAGCGGAGGGGAGGGACTAGCGGGGCTCGAGCAGTACTTC.